The TCR beta chain under discussion was sequenced for a study of blood T cell repertoires in COVID-19 (dated by TCRdb to the early 2020s). Regarding the study in general: Samples covering the acute and convalescent phases of COVID-19 were provided by collaborators in the United States, Italy and Spain. The repertoires were made available in a free public database intended to serve as a resource for research on the immune response to SARS-CoV-2. Where available, HLA class I and class II types were taken from metadata supplied by the sample provider and were not determined by assay-based typing. Samples came from the ongoing ImmuneRACE study (first 160 participants) plus 1,254 subjects from 6 global collaborators. The material from the prospective study consisted of cDNA or gDNA derived from T cells, B-cell-depleted T cells, or PBMCs. Nearly every sample came with metadata listing a de-identified subject ID, COVID-19 status, age in years and sex. Deeply sampled blood TCRbeta repertoires from subjects exposed to, actively infected with, or recovered from COVID-19 were included in the dataset. Study-wide conclusions, independent of this receptor: The amount of clinical and demographic metadata varied by source and participant and was provided uncurated.

At the junction V is shortened by 6 bases and J by 6 bases; bases outside the gene matches: 12. The CDR3 spans 18 residues, from the cysteine through the phenylalanine. The retained sequence is limited to the CDR3, 54 bases, with the frame set at the first base. CDR1 and CDR2 are drawn from the germline V gene: MGHRA, YSYEKL. Participants in the prospective study were aged roughly 18 to 89 years, lived in 20 to 30 United States geographic areas, and enrolled through a virtual design. In the prospective study, participants were assigned to cohorts based on the clinical history participants reported in a screening survey and a study questionnaire. Recovered participants in ImmuneRACE Cohort 3 were defined by two consecutive negative NP/OP PCR tests, clearance by a healthcare professional, or resolution of symptoms. Mobile phlebotomists in the prospective study collected whole blood, serum and a nasopharyngeal or oropharyngeal swab from every participant. Prospective study participants could optionally give additional blood draws and questionnaires over an approximately two-month period. Blood samples from the prospective study were shipped frozen or at room temperature prior to DNA extraction.

TCRbeta CDR3 regions were amplified from genomic DNA by means of the immunoSEQ Assay, a bias-controlled multiplex PCR. In the paper's pipeline: Nucleated cell counts per sample were estimated from amplification of reference gene primers within the assay. Sequence reads were collapsed and filtered to measure the absolute abundance of every unique TCRbeta CDR3 rearrangement. For each sample, productive Simpson clonality was calculated by taking the square root of Simpson's diversity index across productive rearrangements. As stored in TCRdb, this immuneACCESS dataset retains in-frame rearrangements with V and J assigned. A fraction of the clones does not appear; measured against another copy, unresolved V genes explain less than half of the discrepancy, and the remainder lacks a known reason. V and J calls and clone size come straight from that table; D and trimming were deduced from the DNA. For this sample the table gives around 220,000 clones, of which over 80% were detected only once. 1.9% of the sample is in the top ten clones.

Points on this clone: This receptor's antigen is unknown. Base qualities are not provided; no much larger clone lies one nucleotide away.

The sample comprised PBMCs or T cells enriched from blood (not recorded which). This TCR was recovered from a woman under 30 who had recovered from COVID-19. The rearrangement combines TRBV4-1 with TRBJ2-2, and TRBD2 matches 14 of the central bases. At the DNA level, the sequence is TGCGCCAGCAGTTTCAGACTAGCGGGAGGGCCGGTCCCCGGGGAGCTGTTTTTT. Its protein reads: CASSFRLAGGPVPGELFF.